Sequencing of this TCR beta chain was carried out in a study of T cells after yellow fever vaccination (dated by TCRdb to the late 2010s). Context from the whole study: The SMART-Seq v4 Ultra Low Input RNA kit was used to prepare libraries from fractions with low cell numbers. To track T-cell clones before and after primary and booster YFV17D yellow fever vaccination, bulk TCR alpha and beta repertoires were sequenced longitudinally. Two healthy male donors made up the cohort, one aged 18 to 30 years and the other aged 30 to 39 years. Bulk PBMC replicates and cell subsets were isolated from blood drawn at multiple timepoints before and after both primary and secondary immunization. Points the paper makes about the study in general: Because only a couple of donors were included in the study, the extent to which the findings can be generalized is limited. After the booster, most clones that had expanded after primary vaccination were detected again (approximately 96% of CD4 and around nine tenths of CD8), suggesting broad maintenance of memory. Computational filtering was required because FACS-sorted repertoires could contain abundant contaminating clonotypes from the bulk population. Compared with the primary T-cell response, the secondary T-cell response was faster but weaker, reaching its peak on day 5 rather than on day 15. A small fraction of clonotypes showed up in both the CD4 and CD8 compartments, probably as a result of convergent recombination.

The sample's treatment or condition label is to be understood as: live attenuated yellow fever vaccine strain. At each blood-draw timepoint, two biological replicates of bulk PBMCs were collected. PBMCs were isolated from peripheral blood using a standard Ficoll-Paque protocol. TriZol was used to extract RNA from bulk PBMCs, from CD4 and CD8 fractions, and from dextramer-positive and dextramer-negative fractions. V is shortened by 3 bases, J by 4 bases, and the region joining them spans 18 bases. The CDR3 runs 16 amino acids, cysteine and phenylalanine included. The read is trimmed to its CDR3 DNA, 48 bases read in frame from base 1. TCR cDNA was synthesized by 5'RACE template switching, through which a universal primer site and unique molecular identifiers were introduced. Priming for cDNA synthesis came from both the TCR alpha and TCR beta constant segments. Libraries were amplified in two PCR steps, with sample barcodes and sequencing adapters added in the second step. Sequencing of libraries was done on Illumina HiSeq 2500 (2x100 bp) or NovaSeq (2x150 bp). The authors' analysis ran thus. Demultiplexing of reads and collapsing into UMI consensus sequences were performed with MIGEC, and V(D)J alignment was carried out with MiXCR. Clonotypes responding to the vaccine were identified with edgeR on replicate PBMC samples, with the criteria of FDR below 0.01 and a log2 fold change above 5 up to day 15. CD4 or CD8 identity was assigned to each bulk clonotype according to whether the clonotype was present at higher abundance in the sequenced CD4 repertoire or the sequenced CD8 repertoire. The public reads were reprocessed in TCRdb via fastp at Q25 and MiXCR, keeping in-frame beta chains. Merged by CDR3 protein, the rows form single entries marked with the most common genes and DNA. None of the V and J calls come from the authors' own analysis; TCRdb made them. The table for this sample lists 300,000 or so distinct CDR3 sequences; about 8.3% of them were counted only once. The ten largest account for 15% to 20% of the sample.

This clonotype was detected only a few times. Which antigen it targets is not known. Base-call qualities are not available, and no considerably larger clone is one nucleotide away. The TCR comes from a young man who received the YFV17D yellow fever vaccine. Sequencing used PBMCs, obtained about 49 days after the first yellow fever vaccination. Recombination linked TRBV12-3 or TRBV12-4 to TRBJ1-2, with TRBD1 perhaps the D gene, on 6 matching bases. Here is the DNA: TGTGCCAGCAGTTTGTCGTGGGGGGCGCCGGTCTATGGCTACACCTTC. Its protein is CASSLSWGAPVYGYTF.